Listed below are T cell receptor beta chains from one sample, sequenced in a study of response to subunit inactivated influenza vaccine. From the RT-PCR reads, TCRdb called clonotypes with MiXCR, one entry per CDR3 protein. The sample yields 710,000 or so distinct CDR3 sequences, 15% to 19% seen once. The source was PBMCs from blood, collected 12 days after vaccination. The receptors come from a man over 45 who received an inactivated influenza vaccine. Both conserved end residues are part of each CDR3. For some rows the clone size is stated as once, few or many, or as a class when expanded; others skip it.

size	length	V	CDR3
few	16	TRBV12-3/TRBV12-4	CASSLGSSGGKETQYF
-	15	TRBV3-1	CASSFTGNGGEKLFF
few	14	TRBV29-1	CSLPVQGAYNEQFF
-	14	TRBV6-1	CASSGTSGGKTQYF
few	12	TRBV7-8	CASTGTVYGYTF
-	15	TRBV5-1	CASSLTRTLQETQYF
-	19	TRBV5-1	CASSPGDREARYTNEKLFF
few	16	TRBV4-3	CASSQDFGVSNEKLFF
few	15	TRBV4-2	CASSQARTTTDTQYF
-	15	TRBV6-2/TRBV6-3	CASSGGLAVSYEQYF
-	16	TRBV4-1	CASTTPERNSHYGYTF
-	14	TRBV4-2	CASSQAGTRNEQFF
few	14	TRBV28	CASTPSGYTYEQYF
few	15	TRBV15	CATSRRAGGLNEQFF
-	13	TRBV7-9	CATQLVGGYEQYF
many	13	TRBV12-3/TRBV12-4	CASSVGQLYEQYF
-	15	TRBV11-2	CATTQNGGGRREQYF
-	14	TRBV6-2/TRBV6-3	CATEDRRNVYGYTF